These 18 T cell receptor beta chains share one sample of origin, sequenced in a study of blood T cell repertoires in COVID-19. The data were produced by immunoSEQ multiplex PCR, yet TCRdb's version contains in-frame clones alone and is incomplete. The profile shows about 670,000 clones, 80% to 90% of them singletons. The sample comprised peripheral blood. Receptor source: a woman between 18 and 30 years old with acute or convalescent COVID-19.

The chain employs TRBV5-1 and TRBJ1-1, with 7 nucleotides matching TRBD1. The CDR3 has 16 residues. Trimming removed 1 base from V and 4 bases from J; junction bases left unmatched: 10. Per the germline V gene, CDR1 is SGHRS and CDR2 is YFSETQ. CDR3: CASSLSMDRRPTEAFF. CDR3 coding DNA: TGCGCCAGCAGCTTGTCCATGGACAGGAGACCCACTGAAGCTTTCTTT.

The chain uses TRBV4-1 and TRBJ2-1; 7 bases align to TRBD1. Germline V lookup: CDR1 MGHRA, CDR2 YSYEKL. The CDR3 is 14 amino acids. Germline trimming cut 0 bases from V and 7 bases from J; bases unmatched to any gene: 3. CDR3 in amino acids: CASSQEDRSNEQFF. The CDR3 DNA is TGCGCCAGCAGCCAAGAGGACAGGTCGAATGAGCAGTTCTTC.

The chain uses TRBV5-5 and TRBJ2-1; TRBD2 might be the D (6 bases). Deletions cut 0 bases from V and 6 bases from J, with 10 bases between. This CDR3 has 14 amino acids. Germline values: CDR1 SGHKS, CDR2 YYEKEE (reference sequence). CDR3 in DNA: TGTGCCAGCAGCTTGGGCGGGACGGGCAATGAGCAGTTCTTC. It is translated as CASSLGGTGNEQFF.

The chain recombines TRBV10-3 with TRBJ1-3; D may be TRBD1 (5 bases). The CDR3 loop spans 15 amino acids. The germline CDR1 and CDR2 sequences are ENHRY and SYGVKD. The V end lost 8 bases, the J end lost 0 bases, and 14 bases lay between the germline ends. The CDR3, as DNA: TGTGCCATCGCCCCGGGGAGGGGCTCTGGAAACACCATATATTTT. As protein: CAIAPGRGSGNTIYF.

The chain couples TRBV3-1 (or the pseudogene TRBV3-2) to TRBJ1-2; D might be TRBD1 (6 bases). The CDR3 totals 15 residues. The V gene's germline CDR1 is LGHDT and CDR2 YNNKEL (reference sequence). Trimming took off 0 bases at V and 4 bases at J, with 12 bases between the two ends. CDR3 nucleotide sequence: TGTGCCAGCAGCCAAGATAGAGGACAGTTCTATGGCTACACCTTC. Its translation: CASSQDRGQFYGYTF.

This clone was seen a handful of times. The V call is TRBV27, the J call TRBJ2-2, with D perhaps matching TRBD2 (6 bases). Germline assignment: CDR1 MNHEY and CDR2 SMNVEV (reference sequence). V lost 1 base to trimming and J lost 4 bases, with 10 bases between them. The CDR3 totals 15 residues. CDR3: CASSLFQGGTGELFF. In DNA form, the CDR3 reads TGTGCCAGCAGTTTATTCCAGGGAGGCACCGGGGAGCTGTTTTTT.

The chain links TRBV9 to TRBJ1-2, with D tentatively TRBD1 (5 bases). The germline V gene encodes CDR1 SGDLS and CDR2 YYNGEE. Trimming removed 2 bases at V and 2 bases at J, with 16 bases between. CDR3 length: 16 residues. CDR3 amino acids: CASSVDVTDKNYGYTF. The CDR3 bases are TGTGCCAGCAGCGTGGATGTTACGGACAAAAACTATGGCTACACCTTC. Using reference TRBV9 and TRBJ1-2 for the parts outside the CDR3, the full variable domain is DSGVTQTPKHLITATGQRVTLRCSPRSGDLSVYWYQQSLDQGLQFLIQYYNGEERAKGNILERFSAQQFPDLHSELNLSSLELGDSALYFCASSVDVTDKNYGYTFGSGTRLTVV.

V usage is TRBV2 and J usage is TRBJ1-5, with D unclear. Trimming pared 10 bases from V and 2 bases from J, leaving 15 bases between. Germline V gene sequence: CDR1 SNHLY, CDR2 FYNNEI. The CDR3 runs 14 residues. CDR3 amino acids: CANSKDSGNQPQHF. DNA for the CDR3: TGTGCCAATTCGAAGGACTCGGGCAATCAGCCCCAGCATTTT. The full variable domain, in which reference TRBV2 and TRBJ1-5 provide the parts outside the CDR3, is EPEVTQTPSHQVTQMGQEVILRCVPISNHLYFYWYRQILGQKVEFLVSFYNNEISEKSEIFDDQFSVERPDGSNFTLKIRSTKLEDSAMYFCANSKDSGNQPQHFGDGTRLSIL.

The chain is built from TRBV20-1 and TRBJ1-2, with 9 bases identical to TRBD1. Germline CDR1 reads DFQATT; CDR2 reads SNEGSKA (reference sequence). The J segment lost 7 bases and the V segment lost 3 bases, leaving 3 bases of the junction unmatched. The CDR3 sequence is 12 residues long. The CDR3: CSASGTGSGYTF. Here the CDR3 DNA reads TGCAGTGCTAGTGGGACAGGGAGTGGCTACACCTTC.

The CDR3 region is CASSRQYNRGNEKLFF. In nucleotides, the CDR3 is TGTGCCAGCAGCCGCCAATACAATAGGGGGAATGAAAAACTGTTTTTT. The J gene is TRBJ1-4, the V gene TRBV27; a possible D gene is TRBD1 (6 bases). The ends were cut back, 6 bases at V and 5 bases at J, with 19 bases in the middle. The CDR3 consists of 16 residues. From germline, CDR1 is MNHEY and CDR2 SMNVEV (reference sequence). The full variable domain, rest sourced from reference TRBV27 and TRBJ1-4, is EAQVTQNPRYLITVTGKKLTVTCSQNMNHEYMSWYRQDPGLGLRQIYYSMNVEVTDKGDVPEGYKVSRKEKRNFPLILESPSPNQTSLYFCASSRQYNRGNEKLFFGSGTQLSVL.

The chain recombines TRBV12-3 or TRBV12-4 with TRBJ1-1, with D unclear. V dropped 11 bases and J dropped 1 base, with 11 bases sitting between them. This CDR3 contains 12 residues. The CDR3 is CASATRNTEAFF. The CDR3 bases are TGTGCCTCCGCGACAAGGAACACTGAAGCTTTCTTT.

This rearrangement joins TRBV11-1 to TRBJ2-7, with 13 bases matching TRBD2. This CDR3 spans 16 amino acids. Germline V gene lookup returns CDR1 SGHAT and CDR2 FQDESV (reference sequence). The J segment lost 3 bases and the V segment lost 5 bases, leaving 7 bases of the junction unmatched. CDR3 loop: CASSRLAGGLGYEQYF. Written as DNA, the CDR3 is TGTGCCAGCAGCCGACTAGCGGGGGGCTTAGGCTACGAGCAGTACTTC.

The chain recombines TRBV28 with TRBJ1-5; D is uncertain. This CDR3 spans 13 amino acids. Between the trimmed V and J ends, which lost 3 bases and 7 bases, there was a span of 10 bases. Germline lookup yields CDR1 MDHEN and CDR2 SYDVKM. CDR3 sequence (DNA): TGTGCCAGCAGTTTCCTCTTCAGGCAGCCCCAGCATTTT. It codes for CASSFLFRQPQHF.

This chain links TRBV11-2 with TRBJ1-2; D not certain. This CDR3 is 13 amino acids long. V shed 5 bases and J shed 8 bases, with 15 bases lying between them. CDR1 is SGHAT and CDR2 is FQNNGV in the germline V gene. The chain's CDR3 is CASSRAEAGGYTF. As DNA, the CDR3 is TGTGCCAGCAGCCGTGCGGAGGCGGGGGGCTACACCTTC.

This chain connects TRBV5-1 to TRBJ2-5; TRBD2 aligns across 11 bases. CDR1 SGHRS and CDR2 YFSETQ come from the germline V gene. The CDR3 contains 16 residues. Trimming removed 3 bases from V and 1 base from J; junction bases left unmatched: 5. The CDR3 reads CASSWLGLAVQETQYF. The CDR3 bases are TGCGCCAGCAGCTGGTTGGGACTAGCGGTCCAAGAGACCCAGTACTTC.

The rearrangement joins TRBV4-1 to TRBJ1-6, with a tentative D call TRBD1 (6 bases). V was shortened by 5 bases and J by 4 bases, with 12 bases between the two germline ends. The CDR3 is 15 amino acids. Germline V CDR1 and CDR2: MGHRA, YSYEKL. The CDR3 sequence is CASSARTDYNSPLHF. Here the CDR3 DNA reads TGCGCCAGCAGCGCTCGGACAGATTATAATTCACCCCTCCACTTT.

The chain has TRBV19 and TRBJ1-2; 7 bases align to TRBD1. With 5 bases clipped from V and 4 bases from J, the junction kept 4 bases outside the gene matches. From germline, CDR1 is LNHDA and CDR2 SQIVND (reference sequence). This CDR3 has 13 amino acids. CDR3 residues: CASSPHRGYGYTF. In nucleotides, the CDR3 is TGTGCCAGTAGTCCCCACAGGGGCTATGGCTACACCTTC.

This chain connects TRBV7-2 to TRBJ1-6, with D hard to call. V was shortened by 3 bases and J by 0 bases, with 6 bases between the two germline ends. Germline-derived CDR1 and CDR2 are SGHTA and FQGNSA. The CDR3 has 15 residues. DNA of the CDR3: TGTGCCAGCAGCTTCTTTAGCTCCTATAATTCACCCCTCCACTTT. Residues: CASSFFSSYNSPLHF. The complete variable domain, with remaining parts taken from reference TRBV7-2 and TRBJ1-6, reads GAGVSQSPSNKVTEKGKDVELRCDPISGHTALYWYRQSLGQGLEFLIYFQGNSAPDKSGLPSDRFSAERTGGSVSTLTIQRTQQEDSAVYLCASSFFSSYNSPLHFGNGTRLTVT.